Shown below are 10 T cell receptor beta chains from a single sample sequenced in a study of blood T cell repertoires in COVID-19. TCRdb's table, derived via immunoSEQ multiplex PCR, lists solely in-frame clones and lacks some. The table has 50,000 or so clones, 75% to 90% seen once. Sequences were obtained from peripheral blood. All receptors come from a man aged 55 to 70 with active COVID-19.

The chain is built from TRBV9 and TRBJ2-2; D might be TRBD1 (5 bases). V lost 2 bases and J 7 bases, leaving 6 bases between the germline ends. The CDR3 runs to 12 residues. CDR1 is SGDLS, CDR2 YYNGEE, per germline. CDR3 amino acids: CASSVQGGELFF. CDR3 nucleotide sequence: TGTGCCAGCAGCGTCCAGGGCGGGGAGCTGTTTTTT.

The chain combines TRBV18 with TRBJ1-4; 8 nucleotides agree with TRBD1. CDR1 and CDR2 (germline): KGHSH, LQKENI. The CDR3 extends over 16 amino acids. V lost 6 bases, J lost 7 bases, and 13 bases stayed unmatched. CDR3 DNA: TGTGCCAGCTCCTTGACAGGGGACGGTTCAACTGAAAAACTGTTTTTT. As protein: CASSLTGDGSTEKLFF.

This chain joins TRBV6-4 and TRBJ1-6, with D uncertain. Germline V CDR1 and CDR2: MRHNA, SNTAGT. V shed 4 bases and J shed 3 bases, with 4 bases lying between them. The CDR3 loop spans 13 amino acids. The CDR3 DNA reads as TGTGCCAGCAGTGCCGGCTATAATTCACCCCTCCACTTT. Its protein product is CASSAGYNSPLHF.

The V call is TRBV6-2 or TRBV6-3, the J call TRBJ1-5, with D perhaps matching TRBD1 (6 bases). The CDR3 contains 16 residues. V gave up 5 bases and J gave up 0 bases, with 14 bases separating them. Germline CDR1 MNHEY, CDR2 SVGEGT. CDR3 bases: TGTGCCAGCAGTCAGGGACACCGGTATAGCAATCAGCCCCAGCATTTT. It specifies CASSQGHRYSNQPQHF.

The chain uses TRBV9 and TRBJ2-2; the match to TRBD1 covers 8 bases. The CDR3 runs to 16 residues. V lost 5 bases, J lost 0 bases, and 6 bases stayed unmatched. Germline lookup yields CDR1 SGDLS and CDR2 YYNGEE. The CDR3, as DNA: TGTGCCAGCAGAGAACAGGGGGTCGCGAACACCGGGGAGCTGTTTTTT. This gives the protein CASREQGVANTGELFF.

V and J are TRBV10-3 and TRBJ2-7; the match to TRBD2 covers 10 bases. V dropped 7 bases and J dropped 2; count of bases not matched to a gene: 8. Germline assignment: CDR1 ENHRY and CDR2 SYGVKD. The CDR3 consists of 15 residues. The CDR3 is CAIKGSGRAPYEQYF. The CDR3 DNA reads as TGTGCCATCAAGGGGAGCGGGAGGGCCCCCTACGAGCAGTACTTC.

This chain connects TRBV5-6 to TRBJ2-2; D remains unclear. CDR1 and CDR2 from the germline V gene are SGHDT and YYEEEE. V was shortened by 0 bases and J by 6 bases, with 6 bases between the two germline ends. This CDR3 region has 13 residues. The CDR3 DNA reads TGTGCCAGCAGCTTGGCCGTTTCCGGGGAGCTGTTTTTT. Its translation: CASSLAVSGELFF.

The V gene is TRBV7-8, the J gene TRBJ1-5; possibly TRBD1 for D (5 bases). CDR3 length equals 16 residues. V was clipped by 1 base and J by 3 bases, with 13 bases between them. CDR1 and CDR2 from the germline V gene are SGHVS and FQNEAQ. CDR3 sequence: CASSLEGYTNNQPQHF. The CDR3 coding sequence is TGTGCCAGCAGCTTAGAGGGGTATACTAACAATCAGCCCCAGCATTTT.

The genes are TRBV14 and TRBJ2-7; TRBD2 aligns across 7 bases. V gave up 2 bases and J gave up 4 bases; unmatched junction bases: 11. The CDR3 runs 16 residues. Germline-derived CDR1 and CDR2 are SGHDN and FVKESK. This CDR3 reads CASSQNVGLEVYEQYF. As DNA, the CDR3 is TGTGCCAGCAGCCAAAATGTAGGACTAGAGGTGTACGAGCAGTACTTC. The full variable domain, in which reference TRBV14 and TRBJ2-7 provide the parts outside the CDR3, is EAGVTQFPSHSVIEKGQTVTLRCDPISGHDNLYWYRRVMGKEIKFLLHFVKESKQDESGMPNNRFLAERTGGTYSTLKVQPAELEDSGVYFCASSQNVGLEVYEQYFGPGTRLTVT.

The J gene is TRBJ1-2, the V gene TRBV4-2; a weak D match, TRBD1 (6 bases). The length of the CDR3 is 15 residues. Germline V lookup: CDR1 LGHNA, CDR2 YNFKEQ. V shed 2 bases and J shed 3 bases, with 13 bases lying between them. As DNA, the CDR3 is TGTGCCAGCAGCCAATCACAGGGTTCTGACTATGGCTACACCTTC. Its protein product is CASSQSQGSDYGYTF.